Listed below are T cell receptor beta chains from one sample, sequenced in a study of OX40 agonist ivuxolimab in advanced cancers. Generated by immunoSEQ multiplex PCR, the TCRdb table keeps only in-frame clones and is missing some. The sample lists about 51,000 clones; around 81% were seen once. The sample in question was CD4+ or CD8+ T cells sorted from blood, obtained in a trial of the OX40 agonist ivuxolimab. These receptors were taken from an adult with an advanced solid tumor such as melanoma, head and neck, liver or kidney cancer. Each CDR3 is given with its conserved first and last residue. The D gene is left open where the match is weak. Clone size is given for some rows only: seen once, a few or many times, or a class if the clone is expanded.

clone size,D gene,V gene,J gene,CDR3 DNA,CDR3 protein
-,TRBD2,TRBV9,TRBJ2-7,TGTGCCAGCAGCGTAGGTCCAGATCTAGCGGGATTCGCCTACGAGCAGTACTTC,CASSVGPDLAGFAYEQYF
-,TRBD2,TRBV15,TRBJ2-1,TGTGCCACCAGCAGAGAAAGACTAGCCTTGTCCTACAATGAGCAGTTCTTC,CATSRERLALSYNEQFF
-,-,TRBV5-4,TRBJ2-7,TGTGCCAGCAGCCAGGAGCGGTATGACAGCTACGAGCAGTACTTC,CASSQERYDSYEQYF
once,TRBD1,TRBV5-8,TRBJ1-6,TGTGCCAGCAGCCCCGGGACAGTAAGCCGCTCACCCCTCCACTTT,CASSPGTVSRSPLHF
-,TRBD1,TRBV27,TRBJ1-4,TGTGCCAGCAGTTTACAGGGGGCGGGCGAAAAACTGTTTTTT,CASSLQGAGEKLFF
-,-,TRBV2,TRBJ2-4,TGTGCCAGCAACGCCGGTACCAAAAACATTCAGTACTTC,CASNAGTKNIQYF
-,TRBD2,TRBV5-4,TRBJ2-7,TGTGCCAGCAGCTTACCGGGGCCGGGAGGATACGAGCAGTACTTC,CASSLPGPGGYEQYF
-,-,TRBV10-3,TRBJ2-7,TGTGCCATCACAGGGGCAAACATCTACGAGCAGTACTTC,CAITGANIYEQYF
-,-,TRBV6-5,TRBJ2-5,TGTGCCAGCAGTTGGCTGGGCACAGGAGAGACCCAGTACTTC,CASSWLGTGETQYF
-,-,TRBV18,TRBJ2-3,TGTGCCAGCTCACCAAGACAGCCAAGCACAGATACGCAGTATTTT,CASSPRQPSTDTQYF
-,-,TRBV5-5,TRBJ1-4,TGTGCCAGCAGCTCAGGGTATCGCGGAGAAAAACTGTTTTTT,CASSSGYRGEKLFF
-,-,TRBV5-1,TRBJ2-5,TGCGCCAGCAGCTTGGCTCCCGCCGAACAAGAGACCCAGTACTTC,CASSLAPAEQETQYF
-,-,TRBV6-6,TRBJ1-1,TGTGCCAGCAGTTCCCGGTTGGGGGGGGCCAACACTGAAGCTTTCTTT,CASSSRLGGANTEAFF
-,-,TRBV5-1,TRBJ1-5,TGCGCCAGCAGCTTGGCAGGGAGGAGCAATCAGCCCCAGCATTTT,CASSLAGRSNQPQHF
-,-,TRBV11-2,TRBJ2-3,TGTGCCAGCAGCTTAGATTGGGTAACAGATACGCAGTATTTT,CASSLDWVTDTQYF
-,TRBD1,TRBV5-3,TRBJ1-5,TGTGCCAGAAGCACTGGGACAGGGGGCAATCAGCCCCAGCATTTT,CARSTGTGGNQPQHF
-,TRBD1,TRBV10-3,TRBJ2-7,TGTGCCATCAGGGACTTTGCAGGGGGCGACGAGCAGTACTTC,CAIRDFAGGDEQYF
once,-,TRBV5-1,TRBJ2-3,TGCGCCAGCAGCCCGGGGGCGGCTGCAGATACGCAGTATTTT,CASSPGAAADTQYF
-,-,TRBV5-8,TRBJ1-5,TGTGCCAGCATGCCGACGGGCAATCAGCCCCAGCATTTT,CASMPTGNQPQHF
-,-,TRBV6-6,TRBJ1-3,TGTGCCAGCAGTATACAGGGAGGCGGAAACACCATATATTTT,CASSIQGGGNTIYF
few,-,TRBV5-8,TRBJ1-5,TGTGCCAGCAGCTCCGGACTGACGGCCACCCCTGCCAATCAGCCCCAGCATTTT,CASSSGLTATPANQPQHF
-,TRBD1,TRBV7-2,TRBJ1-2,TGTGCCAGCAGCCCGGGACAGGGGTTCGGCTACACCTTC,CASSPGQGFGYTF
-,-,TRBV7-3,TRBJ2-5,TGTGCCAGCAGCTCCCACGAGAGGGGAGTAGGGACCCAGTACTTC,CASSSHERGVGTQYF
once,TRBD1,TRBV11-3,TRBJ1-1,TGTGCCAGCAGCCAGGACAGGGGCCGAATGAACACTGAAGCTTTCTTT,CASSQDRGRMNTEAFF
-,-,TRBV5-1,TRBJ1-4,TGCGCCAGCAGCTTCCAGGCGCGGGTTGATGAAAAACTGTTTTTC,CASSFQARVDEKLFF
-,TRBD2,TRBV7-3,TRBJ2-3,TGTGCCAGCAGCAGCAACCCGGGACTAGCGGGACCTACAGATACGCAGTATTTT,CASSSNPGLAGPTDTQYF
-,TRBD2,TRBV7-3,TRBJ2-5,TGTGCCAGCAGCAAGGGGACTAGCGGGGGGAGAGAGACCCAGTACTTC,CASSKGTSGGRETQYF
-,-,TRBV27,TRBJ1-5,TGTGCCAGCCCCTACAGATTCAATCAGCCCCAGCATTTT,CASPYRFNQPQHF
-,-,TRBV10-3,TRBJ1-2,TGTGCCATCAGAGCAGCAGGGGACTATGGCTACACCTTC,CAIRAAGDYGYTF
few,-,TRBV6-1,TRBJ1-1,TGTGCCAGCAGTGAGGAGGGTGGCACTGAAGCTTTCTTT,CASSEEGGTEAFF
-,-,TRBV5-4,TRBJ2-1,TGTGCCAGCAGCTTGGCCCTACCCTTCAATGAGCAGTTCTTC,CASSLALPFNEQFF
-,-,TRBV5-6,TRBJ1-2,TGTGCCAGCAGCTTGGTCTTAAATCGTGGCTACACCTTC,CASSLVLNRGYTF
-,-,TRBV4-2,TRBJ2-7,TGTGCCAGCAGCCTTAGCACAGGGACCTACGAGCAGTACTTC,CASSLSTGTYEQYF
few,-,TRBV5-1,TRBJ1-6,TGCGCCAGCAGCCTAGATCCCGCCCGCTCCTATAATTCACCCCTCCACTTT,CASSLDPARSYNSPLHF
-,-,TRBV4-1,TRBJ1-6,TGCGCCAGCAGCCAAGGCAGGGCCTATAATTCACCCCTCCACTTT,CASSQGRAYNSPLHF
-,-,TRBV10-1,TRBJ1-1,TGCGCCAGCAGTGAGTACAGTTACACTGAAGCTTTCTTT,CASSEYSYTEAFF
-,-,TRBV4-1,TRBJ1-1,TGCGCCAGCAGCCAAGACCCGGGGCGCAGAGCTTTCTTT,CASSQDPGRRAFF
-,TRBD1,TRBV28,TRBJ1-2,TGTGCCAGCAGTTCCGGGACAGGGTTATACCGCTATGGCTACACCTTC,CASSSGTGLYRYGYTF
-,TRBD1,TRBV18,TRBJ2-5,TGTGCCAGCTCGCCCGGGACAGAGCAAGAGACCCAGTACTTC,CASSPGTEQETQYF
few,-,TRBV2,TRBJ1-1,TGTGCCAGCAGCCTTATCTGGGGTAACACTGAAGCTTTCTTT,CASSLIWGNTEAFF
once,TRBD2,TRBV6-1,TRBJ2-3,TGTGCCAGCAGTGAATGGGGCGGGGGAGGTGATACGCAGTATTTT,CASSEWGGGGDTQYF
-,-,TRBV9,TRBJ1-1,TGTGCCAGCAGCGCGGAAGGGGGGACCTTCACTGAAGCTTTCTTT,CASSAEGGTFTEAFF
-,-,TRBV19,TRBJ2-5,TGTGCCAGTAGTGATTCAGGCCAAGAGACCCAGTACTTC,CASSDSGQETQYF
-,-,TRBV9,TRBJ1-5,TGTGCCAGCAGCGTAGAGGGGGACTATCAGCCCCAGCATTTT,CASSVEGDYQPQHF
-,TRBD2,TRBV6-5,TRBJ2-1,TGTGCCAGCAGTTACTCTTCGGGGGGGAAGTACAATGAGCAGTTCTTC,CASSYSSGGKYNEQFF
medium-sized,-,TRBV19,TRBJ2-7,TGTGCCAGTAGTATCGGCCACGGGGGCTTGTACGAGCAGTACTTC,CASSIGHGGLYEQYF